A single T cell receptor beta chain is shown here with its context. This clonotype showed up many times. It has no known antigen specificity. Base-call qualities are not available, and no considerably larger clone is one nucleotide away. This entry is derived from a study of regulatory T cells in long-lasting Graves disease (dated by TCRdb to 2020 to 2022). The study in broad terms: In the newly diagnosed Graves' disease group, patients had been taking antithyroid drugs for less than 3 months. Patients with persistent Graves' disease were compared with patients with newly diagnosed Graves' disease using TCR sequencing and RNA sequencing of peripheral blood. The study took place in China and was registered as a clinical trial. A total of roughly 33 samples were covered by TCR sequencing, comprising approximately 13 persistent and around 20 newly diagnosed Graves' disease patients.

Sample time point, as interpreted from the label and publication: newly diagnosed GD, antithyroid drugs for less than 3 months. For both TCR sequencing and RNA sequencing, RNA was extracted from PBMCs using TRIzol. The diagnosis of Graves' disease followed American Thyroid Association guidelines. Patients were recruited from an endocrinology department in Xi'an, China. Each patient gave approximately 9.7 milliliters of peripheral blood, collected in an EDTA anticoagulant tube. Ficoll Paque Plus density gradient separation was used to isolate PBMCs, and no additional T cell sorting was done. An Agilent 2100 Bioanalyzer and agarose gel were used to check RNA quality, while a NanoDrop 2000 measured RNA concentration. The junction shows trimming of 0 bases on V and 5 bases on J, and the gene matches do not reach 7 bases of it. The CDR3, from cysteine to phenylalanine, totals 15 residues. The sequence is cut down to CDR3 DNA, 45 bases in frame from base 1. CDR1 and CDR2 are read off the germline V gene (reference sequence) as DFQATT and SNEGSKA.

The library was made by multiplex PCR. The sample was run on an Illumina HiSeq 4000. TCR beta libraries were built with iRepertoire HTBI primers and Arm-PCR amplification of CDR3 regions. Gel purification was performed on PCR products prior to sequencing. The original pipeline was this. Gene usage analysis of CDR3 amino acid clonotypes used the approximately 56 TRBV and 14 TRBJ segments found across samples. COPE and FqMerger were used to merge filtered high-quality paired reads into contigs. BLAST was used to align contigs to IMGT TRBV, TRBD and TRBJ reference genes, and CDR3 was defined according to IMGT. Highly expanded clones were defined as clonotypes with a frequency above 0.1%. Shannon entropy was used to measure repertoire diversity, and the Gini coefficient was used to measure V-J evenness. Clonotypes shared by more than one individual were considered public. Using fastp trimming at Q25 and MiXCR clonotype assembly, TCRdb reanalyzed the public sequencing data and kept in-frame beta chains. All rows with the same CDR3 protein become a single entry with the most common DNA and genes. What appears here as the V and J calls and clone size reflects TCRdb's work, not the paper's. This sample holds roughly 420,000 distinct CDR3 sequences; around 15% were observed only once. Over 20% of the sample rests with the top ten.

Beyond this particular receptor, the publication reports: Sequencing and analysis were restricted to the TCR beta chain. Persistent patients shared more public clonotypes among themselves (around 2,700) than newly diagnosed patients did (approximately 900). TRBV28, TRBJ1-2 and TRBJ2-5 were preferentially used in persistent disease, while TRBV20-1 and TRBJ2-1 were favored in newly diagnosed disease. Persistent Graves' disease patients showed lower TCR Shannon entropy and fewer highly expanded clones than newly diagnosed patients, suggesting clonal expansion. Peripheral blood alone was examined, since thyroid tissue, which constituted the primary lesion, could not be accessed. The small sample size was acknowledged by the authors as a limitation that may reduce accuracy.

The sequencing here drew on peripheral blood mononuclear cells (PBMCs), taken at new diagnosis, from a patient treated with antithyroid drugs. The receptor was isolated from a female donor with Graves disease. The chain uses TRBV20-1 and TRBJ1-1; the junction holds 9 bases that match TRBD1. CDR3 reads: CSARDPGQGRTEAFF. The nucleotide sequence reads as follows: TGCAGTGCTAGAGATCCTGGACAGGGGCGAACTGAAGCTTTCTTT.